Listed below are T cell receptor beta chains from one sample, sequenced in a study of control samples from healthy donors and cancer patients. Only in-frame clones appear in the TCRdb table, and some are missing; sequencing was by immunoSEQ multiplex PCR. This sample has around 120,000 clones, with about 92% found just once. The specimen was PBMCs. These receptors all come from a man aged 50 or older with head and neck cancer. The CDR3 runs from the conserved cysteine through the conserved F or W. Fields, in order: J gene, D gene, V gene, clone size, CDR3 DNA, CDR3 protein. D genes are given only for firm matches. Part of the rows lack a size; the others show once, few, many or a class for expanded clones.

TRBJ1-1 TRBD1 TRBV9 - TGTGCCAGCAGCGTAAATACCGGGACAGGGGGATCCAGTGAAGCTTTCTTT CASSVNTGTGGSSEAFF
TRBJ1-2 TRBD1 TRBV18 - TGTGCCAGCTCACCACGGGGACAGGGGCATGGCTACACCTTC CASSPRGQGHGYTF
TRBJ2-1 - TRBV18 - TGTGCCAGCTCACTACAACAGAACAATGAGCAGTTCTTC CASSLQQNNEQFF
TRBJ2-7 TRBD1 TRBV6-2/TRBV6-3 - TGTGCCAGCAGTTCACAGGGGTCCCCCTACGAGCAGTACTTC CASSSQGSPYEQYF
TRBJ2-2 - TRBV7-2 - TGTGCCAGCAGCCCCCAGTTCACCGGGGAGCTGTTTTTT CASSPQFTGELFF
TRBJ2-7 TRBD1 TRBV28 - TGCGCCTTATCGGGACAGGGCTCGTTCGAGCAGTACTTC CALSGQGSFEQYF
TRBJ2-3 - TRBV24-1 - TGTGCCACCAGTGATTGGCGGGTGGGGGATACGCAGTATTTT CATSDWRVGDTQYF
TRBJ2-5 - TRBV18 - TGTGCCAGCTCAACCCCCCAAGAGACCCAGTACTTC CASSTPQETQYF
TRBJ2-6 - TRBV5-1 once TGCGCCAGCAGCCCACCCCATAACTCTGGGGCCAACGTCCTGACTTTC CASSPPHNSGANVLTF
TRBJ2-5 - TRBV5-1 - TGCGCCAGCAGCTTACCAGGGAAGGAGACCCAGTACTTC CASSLPGKETQYF
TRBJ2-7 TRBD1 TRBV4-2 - TGTGCCAGCAGCCCCTCGACAGGGGGGATCGAGCAGTACTTC CASSPSTGGIEQYF
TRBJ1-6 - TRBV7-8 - TGTGCCAGCAGCTTATGGGAAACAGGGAATTCACCCCTCCACTTT CASSLWETGNSPLHF
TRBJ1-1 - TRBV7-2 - TGTGCCAGCAGCTTATTATGGGGGGCGGGCAACACTGAAGCTTTCTTT CASSLLWGAGNTEAFF
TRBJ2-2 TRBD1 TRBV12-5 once TGTGCTAGTGGTAAGGGACAGGGGCAATACGCCGGGGAGCTGTTTTTT CASGKGQGQYAGELFF
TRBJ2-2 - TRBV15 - TGTGCCACCAGCCCCTTGGGTGGGGAGCTGTTTTTT CATSPLGGELFF
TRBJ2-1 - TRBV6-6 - TGTGCCAGCAGTACGGGACTCAGCTACAATGAGCAGTTCTTC CASSTGLSYNEQFF
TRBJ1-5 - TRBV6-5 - TGTGCCAGCAGTCTGGGGGGGGCGGCCTATCAGCCCCAGCATTTT CASSLGGAAYQPQHF
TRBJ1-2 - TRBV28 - TGTGCCAGCAGTTTATTGGGGGTTGGCTACACCTTC CASSLLGVGYTF
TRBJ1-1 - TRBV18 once TGTGCCAGCTCAGGCCTAGGCGAACGGACTGAAGCTTTCTTT CASSGLGERTEAFF
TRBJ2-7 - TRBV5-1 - TGCGCCAGCAGCTTCGAGTACTCCTACGAGCAGTACTTC CASSFEYSYEQYF
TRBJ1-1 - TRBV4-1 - TGCGCCAGCAGCGCGGACAGGAACACTGAAGCTTTCTTT CASSADRNTEAFF
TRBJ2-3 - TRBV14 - TGTGCCAGCTCCACAGGGGGGGCAGATACGCAGTATTTT CASSTGGADTQYF
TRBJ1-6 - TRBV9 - TGTGCCAGCAGCGTAGGGGAGGGGGTTAATTCACCCCTCCACTTT CASSVGEGVNSPLHF
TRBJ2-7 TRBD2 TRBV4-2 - TGTGCCAGCAGCCAAGATCTAGCGGGAATCTACGAGCGGTACTTC CASSQDLAGIYERYF
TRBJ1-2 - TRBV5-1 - TGCGCCAGCAGACGGTCGGACTTAGACTATGGCTACACCTTC CASRRSDLDYGYTF
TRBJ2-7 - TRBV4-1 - TGCGCCAGCAGCCAAGAGGGTCAATCCTACGAGCAGTACTTC CASSQEGQSYEQYF
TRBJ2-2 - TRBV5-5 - TGTGCCAGCAGCTGGACCGCGGGACAGCTCACCGGGGAGCTGTTTTTT CASSWTAGQLTGELFF
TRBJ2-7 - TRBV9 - TGTGCCAGCAGCGTAGAAGGGGGGGCGGACGAGCAGTACTTC CASSVEGGADEQYF